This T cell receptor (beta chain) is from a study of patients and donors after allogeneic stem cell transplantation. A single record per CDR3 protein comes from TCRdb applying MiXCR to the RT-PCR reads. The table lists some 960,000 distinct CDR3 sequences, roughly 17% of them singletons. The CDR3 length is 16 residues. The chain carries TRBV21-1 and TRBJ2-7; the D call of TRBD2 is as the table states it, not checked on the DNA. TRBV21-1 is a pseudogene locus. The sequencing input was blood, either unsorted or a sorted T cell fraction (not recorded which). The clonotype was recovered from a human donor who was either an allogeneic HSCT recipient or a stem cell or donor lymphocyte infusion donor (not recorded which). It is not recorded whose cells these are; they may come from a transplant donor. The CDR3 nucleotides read TGTGCCAGCAGCCCCCCCGGAGGGGGGAGGGAGGACGAGCAGTACTTC. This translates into CASSPPGGGREDEQYF.